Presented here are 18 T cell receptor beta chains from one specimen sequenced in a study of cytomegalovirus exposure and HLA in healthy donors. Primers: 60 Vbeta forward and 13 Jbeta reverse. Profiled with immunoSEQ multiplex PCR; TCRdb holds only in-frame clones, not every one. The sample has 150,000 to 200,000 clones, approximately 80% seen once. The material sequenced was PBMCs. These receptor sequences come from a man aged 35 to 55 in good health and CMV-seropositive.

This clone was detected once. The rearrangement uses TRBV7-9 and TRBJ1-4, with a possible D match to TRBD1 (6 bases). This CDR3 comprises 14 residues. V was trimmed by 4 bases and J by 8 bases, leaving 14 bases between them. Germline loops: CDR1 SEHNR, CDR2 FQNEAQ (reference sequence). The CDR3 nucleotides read TGTGCCAGCAGCTCATCGGACAGACCGGAAAAACTGTTTTTT. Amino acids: CASSSSDRPEKLFF.

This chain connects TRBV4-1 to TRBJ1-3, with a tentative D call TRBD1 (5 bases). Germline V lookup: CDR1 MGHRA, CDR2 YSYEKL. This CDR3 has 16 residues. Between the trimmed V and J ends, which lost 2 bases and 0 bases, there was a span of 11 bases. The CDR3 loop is CASSQIRQSSGNTIYF. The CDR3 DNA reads TGCGCCAGCAGCCAAATAAGACAGAGCTCTGGAAACACCATATATTTT.

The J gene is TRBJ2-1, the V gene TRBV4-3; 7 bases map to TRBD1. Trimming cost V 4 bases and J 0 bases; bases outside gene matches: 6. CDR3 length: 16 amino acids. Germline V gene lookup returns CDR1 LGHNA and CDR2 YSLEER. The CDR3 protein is CASSRGQTSSYNEQFF. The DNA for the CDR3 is TGCGCCAGCAGCCGGGGACAGACAAGCTCCTACAATGAGCAGTTCTTC.

The CDR3 sequence is CASSPLPGTARETQYF. The DNA for the CDR3 is TGTGCCAGCAGTCCTCTCCCGGGAACGGCTCGGGAGACCCAGTACTTC. This chain uses TRBV5-4 with TRBJ2-5; D might be TRBD2 (5 bases). Trimming shortened V by 5 bases and J by 5 bases, and 22 bases separated the two germline ends. This CDR3 has 16 residues. CDR1 SGHNT and CDR2 YYREEE come from the germline V gene (reference sequence).

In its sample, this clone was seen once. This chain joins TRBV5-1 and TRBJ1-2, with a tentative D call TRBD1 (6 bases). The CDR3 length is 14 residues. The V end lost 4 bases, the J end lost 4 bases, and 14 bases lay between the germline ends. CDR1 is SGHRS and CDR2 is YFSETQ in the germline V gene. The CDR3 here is CASSGRTESYGYTF. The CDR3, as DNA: TGCGCCAGCAGCGGCCGGACAGAGTCCTATGGCTACACCTTC.

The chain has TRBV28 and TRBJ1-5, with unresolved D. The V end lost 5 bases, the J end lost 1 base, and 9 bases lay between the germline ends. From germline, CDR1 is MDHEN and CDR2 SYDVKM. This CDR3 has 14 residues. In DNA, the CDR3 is TGTGCCAGCAGTCAAGACATGAGCAATCAGCCCCAGCATTTT. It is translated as CASSQDMSNQPQHF.

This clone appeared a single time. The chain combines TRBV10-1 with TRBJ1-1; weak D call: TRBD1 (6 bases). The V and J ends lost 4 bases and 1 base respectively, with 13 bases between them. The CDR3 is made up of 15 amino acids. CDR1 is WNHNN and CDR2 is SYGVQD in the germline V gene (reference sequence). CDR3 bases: TGCGCCAGCAGTGTGGGCCGGACAGCGAACACTGAAGCTTTCTTT. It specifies CASSVGRTANTEAFF.

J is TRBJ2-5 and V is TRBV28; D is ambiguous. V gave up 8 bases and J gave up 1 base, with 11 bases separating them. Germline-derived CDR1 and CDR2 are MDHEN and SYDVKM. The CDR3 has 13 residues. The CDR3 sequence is CASALRGQETQYF. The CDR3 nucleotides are TGTGCCAGCGCACTGCGAGGCCAAGAGACCCAGTACTTC.

CDR3 nucleotides: TGTGCCAGCATTCTCTCAGGAGGGCTCAATCAGCCCCAGCATTTT. As protein: CASILSGGLNQPQHF. V is TRBV6-6 and J is TRBJ1-5; D gene uncertain. With 7 bases removed from V and 3 bases from J, the gap between germline ends came to 16 bases. Germline V lookup: CDR1 MNHNY, CDR2 SVGAGI (reference sequence). The CDR3 length is 15 residues.

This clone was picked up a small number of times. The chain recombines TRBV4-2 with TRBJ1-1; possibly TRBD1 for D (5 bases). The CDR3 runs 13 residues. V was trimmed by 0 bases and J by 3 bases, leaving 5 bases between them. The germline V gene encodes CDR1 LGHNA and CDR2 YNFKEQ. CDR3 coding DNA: TGTGCCAGCAGCCAAGACAGGGACACTGAAGCTTTCTTT. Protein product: CASSQDRDTEAFF.

CDR3 sequence reads: CASSSTGTRGYEQYF. In DNA, the CDR3 is TGTGCCAGTAGTAGTACCGGGACTAGAGGGTACGAGCAGTACTTC. This chain connects TRBV19 to TRBJ2-7, with 8 bases fitting TRBD2. The ends lost 4 bases at V and 4 bases at J; junction bases unmatched: 9. The germline V gene encodes CDR1 LNHDA and CDR2 SQIVND (reference sequence). The CDR3 has 15 residues.

DNA for the CDR3: TGTGCCAGCAGTGAAGACGGGTTGCGGGACAGCTCCTACAATGAGCAGTTCTTC. Its protein is CASSEDGLRDSSYNEQFF. This sequence joins TRBV2 and TRBJ2-1; D perhaps matches TRBD1 (7 bases). CDR1 is SNHLY, CDR2 FYNNEI, per germline. This CDR3 spans 18 amino acids. Trimming stripped 1 base from V and 0 bases from J, with 16 bases between.

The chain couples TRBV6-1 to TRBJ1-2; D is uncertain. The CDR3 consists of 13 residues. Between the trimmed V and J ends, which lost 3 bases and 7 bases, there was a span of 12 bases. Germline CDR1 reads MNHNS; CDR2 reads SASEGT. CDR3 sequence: CASSESVTGGYTF. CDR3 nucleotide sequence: TGTGCCAGCAGTGAGTCGGTGACGGGTGGCTACACCTTC.

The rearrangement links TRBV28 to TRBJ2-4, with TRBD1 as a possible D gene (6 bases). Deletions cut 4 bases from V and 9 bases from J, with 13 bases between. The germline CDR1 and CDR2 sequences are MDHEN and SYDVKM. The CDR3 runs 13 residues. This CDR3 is CASSSEQGGIQYF. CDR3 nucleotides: TGTGCCAGCAGTTCGGAACAGGGTGGCATTCAGTACTTC.

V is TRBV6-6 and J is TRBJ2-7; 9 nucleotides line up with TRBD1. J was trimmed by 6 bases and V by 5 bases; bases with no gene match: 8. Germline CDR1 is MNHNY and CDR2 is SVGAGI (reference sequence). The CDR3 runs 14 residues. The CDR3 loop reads CASSRTGVNPEQYF. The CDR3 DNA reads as TGTGCCAGCAGTCGGACAGGGGTTAACCCCGAGCAGTACTTC.

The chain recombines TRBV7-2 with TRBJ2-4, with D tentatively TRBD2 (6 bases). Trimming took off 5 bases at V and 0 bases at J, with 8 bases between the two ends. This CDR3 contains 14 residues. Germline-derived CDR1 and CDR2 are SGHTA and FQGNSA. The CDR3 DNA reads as TGTGCCAGCAGCCCGGGGGTAGCCAAAAACATTCAGTACTTC. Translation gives CASSPGVAKNIQYF.

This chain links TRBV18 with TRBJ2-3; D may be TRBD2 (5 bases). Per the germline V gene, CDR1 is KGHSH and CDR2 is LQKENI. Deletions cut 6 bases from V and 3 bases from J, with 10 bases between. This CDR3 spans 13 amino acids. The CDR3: CASSQRETDTQYF. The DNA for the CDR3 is TGTGCCAGCTCCCAAAGGGAGACAGATACGCAGTATTTT.

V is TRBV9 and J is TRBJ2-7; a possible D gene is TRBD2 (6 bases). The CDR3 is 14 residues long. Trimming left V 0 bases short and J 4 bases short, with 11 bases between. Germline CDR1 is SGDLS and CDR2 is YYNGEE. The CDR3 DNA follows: TGTGCCAGCAGCGTAGATGGACTACCTTACGAGCAGTACTTC. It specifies CASSVDGLPYEQYF.